This TCR beta chain stems from a study of PD-L1 blockade in urothelial cancer. The overall study: Blood underwent analysis 3 weeks (second dose) and 6 weeks after treatment began.

CDR1 is SGHRS, CDR2 YFSETQ, per germline. The CDR3 sequence is 15 residues long. Between the trimmed V and J ends, which lost 3 bases and 2 bases, there was a span of 14 bases. Time point reported: pretreatment peripheral blood. Study observations and caveats: Expansion of tumor-associated blood clones at 3 weeks was greater in durable-benefit patients.

The protocol was immunoSEQ multiplex PCR, while the TCRdb copy is restricted to in-frame clones and leaves out a portion. The sample carries tens of thousands of clones, approximately 88% recorded once. Points on this clone: Its matching antigen is unknown.

The clonotype comes from a middle-aged man with urothelial cancer. This specimen was PBMCs, taken around atezolizumab (anti-PD-L1) treatment. The chain combines TRBV5-1 with TRBJ2-5; D perhaps matches TRBD1 (6 bases). The CDR3, as DNA: TGCGCCAGCAGCTCTCTCCCCGGACAGCAAGAGACCCAGTACTTC. Residues: CASSSLPGQQETQYF.